This TCR beta chain was captured by sequencing in a study of T cells after yellow fever vaccination. Study context: Fractions of limited cellularity were prepared by means of SMART-Seq v4 Ultra Low Input.

By proportion, this clonotype is medium-sized. The antigen remains undetermined. TCRdb re-analysed the 5' RACE reads in MiXCR, keeping a single row per CDR3 protein. The sample has roughly 49,000 distinct CDR3 sequences, 7.4% seen once. The study, taken as a whole, reports: Most primary-vaccination clones recurred post-booster (under 98% CD4, over 70% CD8).

V was pared by 5 bases and J by 0 bases, with 7 bases between. Per the germline V gene, CDR1 is SGHRS and CDR2 is YFSETQ. The CDR3 spans 13 residues. This TCR derives from a man in his late teens or twenties who received the YFV17D yellow fever vaccine. V usage is TRBV5-1 and J usage is TRBJ2-3; D gene unclear. This sample comprised CD8+ T cells sorted from PBMCs, obtained around 15 days after the first yellow fever vaccination. The CDR3 loop is CASRSDSTDTQYF. The CDR3 nucleotides are TGCGCCAGCAGGTCGGACAGCACAGATACGCAGTATTTT. Together with reference TRBV5-1 and TRBJ2-3, the CDR3 gives the full variable domain: KAGVTQTPRYLIKTRGQQVTLSCSPISGHRSVSWYQQTPGQGLQFLFEYFSETQRNKGNFPGRFSGRQFSNSRSEMNVSTLELGDSALYLCASRSDSTDTQYFGPGTRLTVL.